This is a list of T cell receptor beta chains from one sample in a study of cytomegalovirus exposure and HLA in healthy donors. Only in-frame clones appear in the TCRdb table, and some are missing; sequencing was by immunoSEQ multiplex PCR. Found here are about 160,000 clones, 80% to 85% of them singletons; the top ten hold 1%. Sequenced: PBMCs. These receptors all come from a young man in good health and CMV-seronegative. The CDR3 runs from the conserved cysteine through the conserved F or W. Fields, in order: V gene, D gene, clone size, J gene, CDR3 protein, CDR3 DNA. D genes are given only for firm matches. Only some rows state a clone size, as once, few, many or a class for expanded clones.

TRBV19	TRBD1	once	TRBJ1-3	CASTDRGQGNTIYF	TGTGCCAGTACCGACAGGGGGCAAGGAAACACCATATATTTT
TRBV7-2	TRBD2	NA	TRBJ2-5	CASSVPLAGGGETQYF	TGTGCCAGCAGCGTACCGTTAGCGGGGGGAGGGGAGACCCAGTACTTC
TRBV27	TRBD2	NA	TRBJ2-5	CASSLQSGRETQYF	TGTGCCAGCAGTTTACAGAGCGGGAGAGAGACCCAGTACTTC
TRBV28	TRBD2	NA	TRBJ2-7	CASSTPLAGRDEQYF	TGTGCCAGCAGTACCCCTTTAGCGGGGAGGGACGAGCAGTACTTC
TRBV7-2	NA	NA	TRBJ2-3	CASSLGVGDLSGVDTQYF	TGTGCCAGCAGCTTAGGCGTGGGCGACCTGAGCGGCGTGGATACGCAGTATTTT
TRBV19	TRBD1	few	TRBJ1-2	CASSPDRGVLGYTF	TGTGCCAGTAGCCCAGACAGGGGTGTTCTTGGCTACACCTTC
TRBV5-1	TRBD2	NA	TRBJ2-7	CASSLETSGGTQYF	TGCGCCAGCAGCTTGGAAACTAGCGGGGGGACGCAGTACTTC
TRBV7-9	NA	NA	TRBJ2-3	CASSSGRNAFTDTQYF	TGTGCCAGCAGCTCAGGGAGGAATGCCTTCACAGATACGCAGTATTTT
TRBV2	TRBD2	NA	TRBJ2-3	CASSEAATGLAFTDTQYF	TGTGCCAGCAGTGAAGCGGCAACGGGACTAGCCTTCACAGATACGCAGTATTTT
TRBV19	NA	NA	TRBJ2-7	CASSLRGIRNYEQYF	TGTGCCAGTAGTCTGAGGGGGATTCGAAACTACGAGCAGTACTTC
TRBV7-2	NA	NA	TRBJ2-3	CASSRSRSTQYF	TGTGCCAGCAGCCGTTCTAGGTCCACGCAGTATTTT
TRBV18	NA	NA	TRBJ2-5	CASSPRREETQYF	TGTGCCAGCTCACCACGCAGGGAAGAGACCCAGTACTTC
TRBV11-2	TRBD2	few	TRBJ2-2	CASSRLAGNTGELFF	TGTGCCAGCAGCCGACTAGCGGGGAACACCGGGGAGCTGTTTTTT
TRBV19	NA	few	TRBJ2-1	CASSIGGSYNEQFF	TGTGCCAGTAGTATCGGAGGGTCCTACAATGAGCAGTTCTTC
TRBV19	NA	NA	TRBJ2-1	CASSFSSYNEQFF	TGTGCCAGTAGTTTCAGCTCCTACAATGAGCAGTTCTTC
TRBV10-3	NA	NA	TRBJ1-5	CAIWEGINQPQHF	TGTGCCATCTGGGAGGGGATCAATCAGCCCCAGCATTTT
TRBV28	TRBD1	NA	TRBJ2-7	CASRDSGTGRYEQYF	TGTGCCAGCAGGGATTCCGGGACAGGGAGGTACGAGCAGTACTTC
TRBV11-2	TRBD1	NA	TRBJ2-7	CASSFSTGWYEQYF	TGTGCCAGCAGCTTCTCGACAGGGTGGTACGAGCAGTACTTC
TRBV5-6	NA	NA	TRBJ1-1	CASSLYEVTTEAFF	TGTGCCAGCAGCTTGTACGAGGTGACCACTGAAGCTTTCTTT
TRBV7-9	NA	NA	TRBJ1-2	CASSPNRQYGYTF	TGTGCCAGCAGCCCTAACCGACAGTATGGCTACACCTTC
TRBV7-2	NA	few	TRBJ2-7	CASSLKGTHNYEQYF	TGTGCCAGCAGCTTAAAGGGGACTCATAACTACGAGCAGTACTTC